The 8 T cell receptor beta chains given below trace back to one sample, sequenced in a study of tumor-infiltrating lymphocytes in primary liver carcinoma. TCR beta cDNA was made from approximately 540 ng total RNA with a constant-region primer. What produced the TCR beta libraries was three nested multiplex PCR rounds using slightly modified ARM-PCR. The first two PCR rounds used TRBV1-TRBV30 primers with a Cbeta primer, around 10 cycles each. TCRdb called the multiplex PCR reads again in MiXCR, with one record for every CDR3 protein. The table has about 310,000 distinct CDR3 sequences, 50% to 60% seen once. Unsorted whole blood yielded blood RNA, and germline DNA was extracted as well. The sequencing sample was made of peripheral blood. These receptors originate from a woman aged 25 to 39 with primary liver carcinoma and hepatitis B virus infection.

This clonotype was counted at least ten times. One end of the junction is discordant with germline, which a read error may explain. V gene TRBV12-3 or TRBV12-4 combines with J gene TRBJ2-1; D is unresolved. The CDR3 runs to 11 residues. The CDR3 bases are TGTGCCAGCACCTCCCACAATGAGCAGTTCTTC. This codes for CASTSHNEQFF.

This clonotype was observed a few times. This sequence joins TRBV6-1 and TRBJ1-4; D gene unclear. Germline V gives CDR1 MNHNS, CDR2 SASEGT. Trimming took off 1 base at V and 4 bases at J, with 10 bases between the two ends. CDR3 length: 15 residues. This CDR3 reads CASSEGGQINEKLFF. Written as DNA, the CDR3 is TGTGCCAGCAGTGAAGGTGGCCAGATTAATGAAAAACTGTTTTTT.

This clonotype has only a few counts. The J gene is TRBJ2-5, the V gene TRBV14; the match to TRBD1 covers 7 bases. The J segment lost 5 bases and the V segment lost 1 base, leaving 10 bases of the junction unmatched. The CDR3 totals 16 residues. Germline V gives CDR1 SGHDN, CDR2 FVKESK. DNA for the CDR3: TGTGCCAGCAGCCAAGTGGGACAGAGGGCCTCGGAGACCCAGTACTTC. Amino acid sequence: CASSQVGQRASETQYF. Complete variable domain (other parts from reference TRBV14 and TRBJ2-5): EAGVTQFPSHSVIEKGQTVTLRCDPISGHDNLYWYRRVMGKEIKFLLHFVKESKQDESGMPNNRFLAERTGGTYSTLKVQPAELEDSGVYFCASSQVGQRASETQYFGPGTRLLVL.

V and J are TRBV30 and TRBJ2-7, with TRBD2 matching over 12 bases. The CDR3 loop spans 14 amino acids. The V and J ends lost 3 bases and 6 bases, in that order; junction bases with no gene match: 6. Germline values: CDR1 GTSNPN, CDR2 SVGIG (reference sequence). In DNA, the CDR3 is TGTGCCTGGAGGACTAGCGGGAGCGGGGGCGAGCAGTACTTC. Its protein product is CAWRTSGSGGEQYF.

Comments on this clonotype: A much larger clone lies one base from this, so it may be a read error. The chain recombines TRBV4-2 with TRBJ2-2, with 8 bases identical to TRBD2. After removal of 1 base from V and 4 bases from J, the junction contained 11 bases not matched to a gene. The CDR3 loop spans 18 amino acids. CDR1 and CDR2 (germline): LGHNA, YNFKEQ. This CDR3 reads CASSQGAAGTRSTGELFF. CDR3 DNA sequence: TGTGCCAGCAGCCAAGGAGCGGCAGGGACTAGGTCCACCGGGGAGCTGTTTTTT.

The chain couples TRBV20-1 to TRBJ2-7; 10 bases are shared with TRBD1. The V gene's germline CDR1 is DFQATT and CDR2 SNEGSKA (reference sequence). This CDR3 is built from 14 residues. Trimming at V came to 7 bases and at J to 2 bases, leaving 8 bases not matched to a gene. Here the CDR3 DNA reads TGCAGTGTTGGTGGGGACAGGGGTACCTACGAGCAGTACTTC. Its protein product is CSVGGDRGTYEQYF.

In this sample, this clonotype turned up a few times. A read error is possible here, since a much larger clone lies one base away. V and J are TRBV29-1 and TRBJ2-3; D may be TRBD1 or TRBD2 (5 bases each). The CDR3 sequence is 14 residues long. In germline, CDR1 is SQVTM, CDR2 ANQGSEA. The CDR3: CGVEGVLATDTQYF. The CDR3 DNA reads TGCGGCGTTGAAGGGGTCCTAGCCACAGATACGCAGTATTTT.

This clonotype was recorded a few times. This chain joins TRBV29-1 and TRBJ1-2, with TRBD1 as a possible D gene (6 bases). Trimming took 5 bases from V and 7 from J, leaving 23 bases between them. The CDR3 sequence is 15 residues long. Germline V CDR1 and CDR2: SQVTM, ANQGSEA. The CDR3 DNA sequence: TGCAGCGTTCGGGGTCTGGGGGGGCTGGGACTTGGCTACACCTTC. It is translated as CSVRGLGGLGLGYTF.